The sequence of this T cell receptor gamma chain was determined in a study of Vδ1+ human thymocytes. Overall study results and limits: Thymic TRG and TRD repertoires appeared highly polyclonal.

Extracted RNA was reverse transcribed into cDNA. Multiplex PCR used pooled V-gene forward primers and a constant-region reverse primer to amplify CDR3s. TCRdb reanalysed the multiplex PCR reads with CATT. The sample comprises tens of thousands of gamma-chain clones, around 20% of which are singletons, and about 2% rests with the top ten. Germline-derived CDR1 and CDR2 are GITISATS and ISYDGTV (reference sequence). The CDR3 length is 15 residues. With V trimmed by 3 bases and J by 3 bases, 7 bases remained unmatched. In the case of this clone: Its antigen is unknown.

Sample: Vdelta1+ gamma-delta thymocytes from the thymus. Subset meaning: FACS-sorted CD3+ TCRalphabeta- TCRVdelta1+ TCRVdelta2- thymocytes. This clonotype originated in a girl less than two years old who had congenital heart surgery. This sequence joins TRGV9 and TRGJP2. The CDR3 DNA follows: TGTGCCTTGTGGGAGTCTCGGGGTAGTGATTGGATCAAGACGTTT. Amino acids: CALWESRGSDWIKTF.